The 16 T cell receptor beta chains reported below all come from one sample, sequenced in a study of shared clonotypes between healthy human individuals. Some clones are missing from TCRdb's copy, which holds only in-frame ones; the method was immunoSEQ multiplex PCR. The sample has approximately 2,000,000 clones, around 95% seen once. Naive CD8 cells lacked CD45RO and underwent positive selection for CCR7, leaving out terminally differentiated effector memory CD45RA+ cells. The source material was naive CD8+ T cells from PBMCs. These receptors were obtained from a man in his late teens or twenties in good health. Some clones in this sample may be carry-over from other donors' samples.

The V and J genes are TRBV5-8 and TRBJ2-5; D is uncertain. The CDR3 totals 15 residues. Deletions cut 0 bases from V and 2 bases from J, with 11 bases between. CDR1 is SGHTS and CDR2 is YDEGEE in the germline V gene. CDR3 coding DNA: TGTGCCAGCAGCTTGGAGGTCAGGTCACAAGAGACCCAGTACTTC. This sequence encodes CASSLEVRSQETQYF.

This rearrangement joins TRBV11-3 to TRBJ2-7, with TRBD1 as a possible D gene (7 bases). Germline CDR1 SGHNT, CDR2 YENEEA. This CDR3 region has 13 residues. Trimming took 5 bases from V and 7 from J, leaving 15 bases between them. CDR3: CASSLTQGREQYF. The CDR3 coding sequence is TGTGCCAGCAGCCTCACACAGGGGAGGGAGCAGTACTTC.

This clone was observed a single time. The V call is TRBV28, the J call TRBJ2-7, with 10 nucleotides matching TRBD2. V shed 1 base, J shed 5 bases, and the junction held 8 bases outside the gene matches. Germline CDR1 and CDR2: MDHEN and SYDVKM. This CDR3 spans 16 amino acids. DNA for the CDR3: TGTGCCAGCAGTTTATACGGGCTAGCGGGAGAAGACGAGCAGTACTTC. This sequence encodes CASSLYGLAGEDEQYF.

The J gene is TRBJ1-5, the V gene TRBV15; D is unclear. This CDR3 has 14 residues. CDR1 is LNHNV and CDR2 is YYDKDF in the germline V gene (reference sequence). The V end was cut by 1 base, the J end by 3 bases, with 7 bases between. CDR3 bases: TGTGCCACCAGCAGAGTCCGTGACAATCAGCCCCAGCATTTT. Its translation: CATSRVRDNQPQHF.

The chain carries TRBV7-2 and TRBJ1-1; maybe TRBD1 (5 bases). The CDR3 extends over 16 amino acids. Germline V gene lookup returns CDR1 SGHTA and CDR2 FQGNSA. V shed 0 bases and J shed 0 bases, with 11 bases lying between them. This CDR3 reads CASSLALGALNTEAFF. In DNA, the CDR3 is TGTGCCAGCAGCTTAGCGCTTGGGGCATTGAACACTGAAGCTTTCTTT.

Details on this clone: This sample also contains other DNA sequences that code for the same CDR3. The rearrangement uses TRBV5-1 and TRBJ2-1, with D uncertain. CDR1 and CDR2 (germline): SGHRS, YFSETQ. The CDR3 is 12 amino acids. V dropped 0 bases and J dropped 6 bases, with 4 bases sitting between them. CDR3: CASSLGGNEQFF. The CDR3 coding sequence is TGCGCCAGCAGCTTGGGAGGCAATGAGCAGTTCTTC.

The J gene is TRBJ2-1, the V gene TRBV7-8; no clear D gene. The CDR3 spans 15 residues. CDR1 and CDR2 from the germline V gene are SGHVS and FQNEAQ. V was shortened by 5 bases and J by 2 bases, with 13 bases between the two germline ends. The CDR3 DNA is TGTGCCAGCAGCGAAGTGGCGGTCCCCTACAATGAGCAGTTCTTC. It specifies CASSEVAVPYNEQFF. The full variable domain, in which reference TRBV7-8 and TRBJ2-1 provide the parts outside the CDR3, is GAGVSQSPRYKVAKRGQDVALRCDPISGHVSLFWYQQALGQGPEFLTYFQNEAQLDKSGLPSDRFFAERPEGSVSTLKIQRTQQEDSAVYLCASSEVAVPYNEQFFGPGTRLTVL.

The genes are TRBV10-1 and TRBJ2-1, with D maybe TRBD1 (6 bases). This CDR3 region has 11 residues. The germline V and J ends were trimmed by 11 bases and 8 bases, with 13 bases remaining between them. Germline V lookup: CDR1 WNHNN, CDR2 SYGVQD (reference sequence). As DNA, the CDR3 is TGCGCCTCAATGGGGGCCCATGAGCAGTTCTTC. As protein: CASMGAHEQFF.

The gene calls are TRBV7-9 and TRBJ2-7; tentatively, D is TRBD2 (6 bases). The CDR3 length is 17 residues. Per germline, CDR1 SEHNR and CDR2 FQNEAQ (reference sequence). V shed 8 bases and J shed 2 bases, with 25 bases lying between them. DNA of the CDR3: TGTGCCAGCGCTGGGGGGACGGTTGCCGCCGGGGCCTACGAGCAGTACTTC. The encoded protein is CASAGGTVAAGAYEQYF.

V gene TRBV15 combines with J gene TRBJ2-5, with 9 bases fitting TRBD1. With 2 bases clipped from V and 4 bases from J, the junction kept 5 bases outside the gene matches. This CDR3 spans 15 amino acids. Germline loops: CDR1 LNHNV, CDR2 YYDKDF (reference sequence). As DNA, the CDR3 is TGTGCCACCAGCAGACCCCGGACAGGGGTAGAGACCCAGTACTTC. Protein sequence: CATSRPRTGVETQYF.

V is TRBV6-1 and J is TRBJ1-2; a possible D gene is TRBD1 (6 bases). CDR3 length: 14 residues. CDR1 is MNHNS and CDR2 is SASEGT in the germline V gene. V was trimmed by 4 bases and J by 3 bases, leaving 12 bases between them. The CDR3 DNA follows: TGTGCCAGCAGTGTCGGTCGGACAGACTATGGCTACACCTTC. This encodes CASSVGRTDYGYTF.

V is TRBV7-9 and J is TRBJ2-3; D possibly corresponds to TRBD2 (5 bases). Trimming pared 5 bases from V and 4 bases from J, leaving 13 bases between. Per the germline V gene, CDR1 is SEHNR and CDR2 is FQNEAQ (reference sequence). CDR3 length equals 14 residues. The CDR3 region has the DNA TGTGCCAGCAGCGCCTTGGGAGACGCAGATACGCAGTATTTT. Residues: CASSALGDADTQYF.

The chain couples TRBV13 to TRBJ1-2; D is perhaps TRBD1 (5 bases). Germline V gene sequence: CDR1 PRHDT, CDR2 FYEKMQ (reference sequence). With 5 bases removed from V and 2 bases from J, the gap between germline ends came to 15 bases. CDR3 size: 15 residues. The CDR3 region has the DNA TGTGCCAGCAGCAGGGACGGAACCTTAAACTATGGCTACACCTTC. This gives the protein CASSRDGTLNYGYTF.

The genes are TRBV6-1 and TRBJ2-7, with 14 bases identical to TRBD2. The CDR3 consists of 19 residues. The V and J ends lost 1 base and 5 bases, in that order; junction bases with no gene match: 13. Germline CDR1 is MNHNS and CDR2 is SASEGT. The CDR3 bases are TGTGCCAGCAGTGAAGTTTTCGGACTAGCGGGAGGCGGGGGTGACGAGCAGTACTTC. It yields the protein CASSEVFGLAGGGGDEQYF.

This clone came up a few times. The rearrangement links TRBV30 to TRBJ1-1; D gene uncertain. Trimming took 1 base from V and 1 from J, leaving 7 bases between them. This CDR3 is 13 amino acids long. The germline gives CDR1 GTSNPN, CDR2 SVGIG (reference sequence). CDR3 in amino acids: CAWSAIRNTEAFF. The CDR3 nucleotides read TGTGCCTGGAGTGCTATACGGAACACTGAAGCTTTCTTT.

The chain combines TRBV10-3 with TRBJ2-5; D gene ambiguous. The CDR3 has 14 amino acids. With 3 bases removed from V and 1 base from J, the gap between germline ends came to 9 bases. Germline V gene data show CDR1 as ENHRY and CDR2 as SYGVKD. In DNA form, the CDR3 reads TGTGCCATCAGTGAACAAGCGATCCAAGAGACCCAGTACTTC. It translates to CAISEQAIQETQYF.